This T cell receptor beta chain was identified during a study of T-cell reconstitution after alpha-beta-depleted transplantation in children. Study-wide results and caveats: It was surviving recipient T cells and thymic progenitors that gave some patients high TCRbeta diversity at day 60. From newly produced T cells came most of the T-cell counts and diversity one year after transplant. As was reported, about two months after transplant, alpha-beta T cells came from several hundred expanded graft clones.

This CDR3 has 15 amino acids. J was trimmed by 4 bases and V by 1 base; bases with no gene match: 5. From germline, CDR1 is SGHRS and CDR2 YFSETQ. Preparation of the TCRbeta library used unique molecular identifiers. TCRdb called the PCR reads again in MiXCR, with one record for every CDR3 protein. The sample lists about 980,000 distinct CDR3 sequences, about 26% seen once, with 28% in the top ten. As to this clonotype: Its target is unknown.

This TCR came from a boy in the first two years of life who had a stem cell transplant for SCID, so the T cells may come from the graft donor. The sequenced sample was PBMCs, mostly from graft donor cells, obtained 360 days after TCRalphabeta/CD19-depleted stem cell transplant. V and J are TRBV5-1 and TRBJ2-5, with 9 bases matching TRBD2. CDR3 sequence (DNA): TGCGCCAGCAGCTTGTATAGCGGGGGCTTAGAGACCCAGTACTTC. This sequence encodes CASSLYSGGLETQYF.